This T cell receptor (beta chain) was sequenced in a study of T cell responses to AZD1222 COVID-19 vaccine. The CDR3 loop spans 15 amino acids. Trimming removed 5 bases from V and 2 bases from J; junction bases left unmatched: 5. The germline V gene has CDR1 SGHTA and CDR2 FQGNSA. Libraries were prepared by immunoSEQ multiplex PCR; TCRdb keeps only in-frame clonotypes and omits some of them. The sample has about 120,000 clones, around 89% seen once; the top ten hold 6.5%. This TCR was recovered from an adult who received the AZD1222 COVID-19 vaccine. The specimen comprised peripheral blood, sampled 28 days after the second AZD1222 dose. The chain recombines TRBV7-2 with TRBJ2-7; TRBD2 aligns across 11 bases. CDR3 in amino acids: CASSTQTSGAYEQYF. The CDR3 DNA is TGTGCCAGCAGCACACAGACTAGCGGGGCCTACGAGCAGTACTTC.